A single T cell receptor beta chain is shown here with its context. The data belong to a study of blood T cell repertoires in COVID-19. Sequencing was performed with immunoSEQ multiplex PCR; in TCRdb, only in-frame clones are kept and a portion is missing. Here the sample spans about 210,000 clones, approximately 86% being singletons. CDR1 is SGHTA and CDR2 is FQGNSA in the germline V gene. V shed 0 bases and J shed 3 bases, with 8 bases lying between them. This CDR3 comprises 14 residues. The sequencing input was PBMCs or T cells enriched from blood (not recorded which). This TCR was recovered from a young woman who had been exposed to COVID-19. The chain carries TRBV7-2 and TRBJ1-2; no clear D. The CDR3 loop is CASSLAVSDYGYTF. CDR3 nucleotides: TGTGCCAGCAGCTTAGCGGTCTCGGACTATGGCTACACCTTC. Complete variable domain (other parts from reference TRBV7-2 and TRBJ1-2): GAGVSQSPSNKVTEKGKDVELRCDPISGHTALYWYRQSLGQGLEFLIYFQGNSAPDKSGLPSDRFSAERTGGSVSTLTIQRTQQEDSAVYLCASSLAVSDYGYTFGSGTRLTVV.